This TCR beta chain was sequenced for a study of cytomegalovirus exposure and HLA in healthy donors. Study observations and caveats: Reportedly, cytomegalovirus status was diagnosed with high sensitivity and specificity. The tendency of first-cohort TCR clusters to co-occur in the 120 validation repertoires was identified by a subsequent analysis. TCR beta chains numbering 164 were designated cytomegalovirus-associated.

Turning to this clone: Its matching antigen is unknown.

The donors were part of the approximately 120-subject validation cohort, which stood apart from the approximately 640-subject first cohort. Germline V lookup: CDR1 GTSNPN, CDR2 SVGIG (reference sequence). V shed 5 bases, J shed 1 base, and the junction held 5 bases outside the gene matches. The CDR3 is made up of 14 amino acids. Clones were read by immunoSEQ multiplex PCR, and TCRdb kept only the in-frame ones, dropping some. The data contain about 300,000 clones, over 75% of them seen just once; the ten biggest clones take up about 0.85%. This sequence was found in a woman under 30 in good health and CMV-seronegative. J is TRBJ2-3 and V is TRBV30, with 8 bases that match TRBD1. The material sequenced was PBMCs. The CDR3 sequence: CAWDPTGGTDTQYF. DNA of the CDR3: TGTGCCTGGGACCCGACAGGGGGCACAGATACGCAGTATTTT.